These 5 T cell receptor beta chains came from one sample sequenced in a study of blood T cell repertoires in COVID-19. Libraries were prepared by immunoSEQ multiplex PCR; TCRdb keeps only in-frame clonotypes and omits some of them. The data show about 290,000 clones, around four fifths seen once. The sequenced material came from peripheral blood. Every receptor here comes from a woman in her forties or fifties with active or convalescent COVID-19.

The CDR3: CASSLPPGQGADEQFF. The DNA of the CDR3 is TGTGCCAGCAGCTTACCGCCGGGACAGGGGGCCGATGAGCAGTTCTTC. This sequence joins TRBV7-6 and TRBJ2-1; 12 bases are a match to TRBD1. CDR1 SGHVS and CDR2 FNYEAQ come from the germline V gene. The ends lost 2 bases at V and 8 bases at J; junction bases unmatched: 7. The CDR3 extends over 16 amino acids.

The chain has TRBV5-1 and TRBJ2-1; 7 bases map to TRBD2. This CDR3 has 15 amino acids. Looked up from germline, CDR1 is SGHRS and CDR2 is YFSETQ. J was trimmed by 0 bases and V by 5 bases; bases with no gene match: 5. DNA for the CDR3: TGCGCCAGCAGTGAGGGAGGGCCCTCCTACAATGAGCAGTTCTTC. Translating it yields CASSEGGPSYNEQFF.

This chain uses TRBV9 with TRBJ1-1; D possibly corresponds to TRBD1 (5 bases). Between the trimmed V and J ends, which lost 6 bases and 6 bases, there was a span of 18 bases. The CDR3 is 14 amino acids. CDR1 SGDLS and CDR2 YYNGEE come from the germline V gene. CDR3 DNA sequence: TGTGCCAGCACCGTGGGGGAGGCTCCTGCTGAAGCTTTCTTT. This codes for CASTVGEAPAEAFF.

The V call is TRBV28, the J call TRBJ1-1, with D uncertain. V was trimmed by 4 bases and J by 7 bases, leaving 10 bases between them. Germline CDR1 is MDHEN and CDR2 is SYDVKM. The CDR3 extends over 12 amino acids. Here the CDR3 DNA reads TGTGCCAGCAGTTCCGGGATGGGTGAAGCTTTCTTT. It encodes CASSSGMGEAFF. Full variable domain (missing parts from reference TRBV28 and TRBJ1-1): DVKVTQSSRYLVKRTGEKVFLECVQDMDHENMFWYRQDPGLGLRLIYFSYDVKMKEKGDIPEGYSVSREKKERFSLILESASTNQTSMYLCASSSGMGEAFFGQGTRLTVV.

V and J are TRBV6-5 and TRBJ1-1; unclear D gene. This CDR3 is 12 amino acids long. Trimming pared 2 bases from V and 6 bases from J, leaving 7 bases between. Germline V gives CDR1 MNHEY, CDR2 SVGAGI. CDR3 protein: CASSYPNSEAFF. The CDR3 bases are TGTGCCAGCAGTTACCCCAATTCTGAAGCTTTCTTT.